A selection of T cell receptor beta chains follows, all from one sample in a study of blood T cells in healthy people across ages. Each CDR3 protein is one row after TCRdb ran MiXCR on the 5' RACE reads. The top ten clones hold about 10% of a sample with some 940,000 distinct CDR3 sequences, 25% to 35% of them seen once. Separately, the same data were catalogued under a study of T cells of mothers and their children.

Source material: blood. These receptors were collected from a woman aged 35 to 49 in good health. The CDR3 runs from the conserved cysteine through the conserved F or W. Fields, in order: V gene, J gene, clone size, CDR3 length, D gene, CDR3 DNA, CDR3 protein. A D gene is named only where the DNA matches it firmly. Rows may omit the clone size; those that give it use once, few, many or a size class.

TRBV10-3	TRBJ1-6	-	15	-	TGTGCCATCAGTGAGTCGGATGGAGCTAATTCACCCCTCCACTTT	CAISESDGANSPLHF
TRBV5-1	TRBJ2-7	few	14	-	TGCGCCAGCACCTTAGGGGCAGGGTTCTACGAGCAGTACTTC	CASTLGAGFYEQYF
TRBV7-8	TRBJ2-5	many	14	TRBD2	TGTGCCAGCAGCGCTCTAGCGGGGGAAGAGACCCAGTACTTC	CASSALAGEETQYF
TRBV7-3	TRBJ1-1	-	15	TRBD1	TGTGCCAGCAGTCGCGCAGGGGGCGCGGGCACTGAAGCTTTCTTT	CASSRAGGAGTEAFF
TRBV6-6	TRBJ2-7	many	16	TRBD1	TGTGCCAGCAGTTACTCTAACAGGGGGCAATCCTACGAGCAGTACTTC	CASSYSNRGQSYEQYF
TRBV3-1	TRBJ2-2	-	18	TRBD1	TGTGCCAGCAGCCCCCAGGGGGTAATGCGTGGGTTCACCGGGGAGCTGTTTTTT	CASSPQGVMRGFTGELFF
TRBV4-2	TRBJ1-6	-	18	-	TGTGCCAGCAGCCCCGACGCGACAGGCAGCTCCTATAATTCACCCCTCCACTTT	CASSPDATGSSYNSPLHF
TRBV28	TRBJ1-2	-	14	-	TGTGCCAGCAGCTCCCACGGGAACAGGGATGGCTACACCTTC	CASSSHGNRDGYTF
TRBV7-3	TRBJ2-1	few	16	-	TGTGCCAGCAGCCACTACAGGTCCAGCTCCTACAATGAGCAGTTCTTC	CASSHYRSSSYNEQFF
TRBV5-4	TRBJ2-7	many	14	TRBD1	TGTGCCAGCAGCTTTGGCAGGGGGTCCTACGAGCAGTACTTC	CASSFGRGSYEQYF
TRBV7-8	TRBJ1-1	-	14	TRBD1	TGTGCCAGCAGCTCCTCGACAGGGGACACTGAAGCTTTCTTT	CASSSSTGDTEAFF
TRBV12-3/TRBV12-4	TRBJ2-6	many	15	-	TGTGCCAGCAGTTCCCCCACAGGGGGGGCCAACGTCCTGACTTTC	CASSSPTGGANVLTF
TRBV20-1	TRBJ2-5	many	13	TRBD2	TGCAGTGCTAGAGCGGGGGGGCGGGAGACCCAGTACTTC	CSARAGGRETQYF
TRBV7-3	TRBJ2-1	-	15	TRBD2	TGTGCCAGCAGTACCCGGACTAGCGGGACCAATGAGCAGTCCTTC	CASSTRTSGTNEQSF
TRBV12-3/TRBV12-4	TRBJ2-7	many	15	-	TGTGCCAGCAGCTTACCGGGGGAGACCTCTTACGAGCAGTACTTC	CASSLPGETSYEQYF
TRBV20-1	TRBJ2-7	-	17	TRBD2	TGCAGTGCTAGAGGGGGACTAGCGGGGGGGCGATTAAACGAGCAGTACTTC	CSARGGLAGGRLNEQYF
TRBV7-9	TRBJ2-7	many	14	TRBD1	TGTGCCAGCAGATACGGGACAGGGCAGGACGAGCAGTACTTC	CASRYGTGQDEQYF
TRBV7-2	TRBJ2-1	few	16	TRBD1	TGTGCCAGCAGACGCCTTGCGCTCGCAACGGGACAGAGGCCGTTCTTC	CASRRLALATGQRPFF
TRBV12-3/TRBV12-4	TRBJ1-2	-	12	-	TGTGCCCGCAGTGTAGGGGGCTATGGCTACACCTTC	CARSVGGYGYTF
TRBV5-1	TRBJ1-2	few	16	TRBD1	TGCGCCAGCAGCCGTGGGACAGATCAACTAGGCTATGGCTACACCTTC	CASSRGTDQLGYGYTF
TRBV6-1	TRBJ1-3	-	16	-	TGTGCCAGCAGTGAAGAGCGCCGGAGCTCTGGAAACACCATATATTTT	CASSEERRSSGNTIYF
TRBV20-1	TRBJ1-2	many	14	-	TGCAGTGCTAGATTTCCTCCCCTGGACAGTGGCTACACCTTC	CSARFPPLDSGYTF